The 21 T cell receptor beta chains in this list originate from one sample, sequenced in a study of blood T cell repertoires in COVID-19. Libraries were prepared by immunoSEQ multiplex PCR; TCRdb keeps only in-frame clonotypes and omits some of them. The data show 200,000 to 250,000 clones, roughly 90% seen once. Material: peripheral blood. The receptors stem from a man aged 60 to 75 with COVID-19, enrolled during active disease.

This chain's CDR3 is CASSILEVSSYGYTF. The CDR3 nucleotides read TGTGCCAGTAGTATCCTGGAAGTCTCTAGCTATGGCTACACCTTC. This sequence joins TRBV19 and TRBJ1-2, with D hard to call. The V end lost 3 bases, the J end lost 4 bases, and 15 bases lay between the germline ends. This CDR3 contains 15 residues. Germline V lookup: CDR1 LNHDA, CDR2 SQIVND (reference sequence).

This clone has just a few counts. The genes are TRBV4-2 and TRBJ2-7; the match to TRBD2 covers 9 bases. Per the germline V gene, CDR1 is LGHNA and CDR2 is YNFKEQ. V shed 3 bases, J shed 3 bases, and the junction held 6 bases outside the gene matches. CDR3 size: 15 residues. CDR3 in DNA: TGTGCCAGCAGCCAGCGACTAGCGGTTGGCTACGAGCAGTACTTC. Encoded protein: CASSQRLAVGYEQYF.

V is TRBV4-1 and J is TRBJ2-7; TRBD1 might be the D (6 bases). Germline CDR1 and CDR2: MGHRA and YSYEKL. This CDR3 has 14 residues. Trimming cost V 3 bases and J 3 bases, with 12 bases left between them. The CDR3 loop reads CASSQIIQGYEQYF. DNA for the CDR3: TGCGCCAGCAGCCAGATCATACAGGGCTACGAGCAGTACTTC.

The rearrangement uses TRBV6-5 and TRBJ1-3; D unresolved. CDR1 is MNHEY and CDR2 is SVGAGI in the germline V gene. Trimming took off 4 bases at V and 1 base at J, with 11 bases between the two ends. The CDR3 loop spans 15 amino acids. The CDR3 nucleotides read TGTGCCAGCAGTTCTCCCGGGTTATCTGGAAACACCATATATTTT. Translated, it gives CASSSPGLSGNTIYF.

This clone was observed once. The rearrangement links TRBV5-5 to TRBJ2-2; 7 nucleotides align to TRBD2. Germline trimming cut 1 base from V and 6 bases from J; bases unmatched to any gene: 9. There are 16 residues in the CDR3. Germline CDR1 SGHKS, CDR2 YYEKEE (reference sequence). DNA for the CDR3: TGTGCCAGCAGCTTGACACTAGCGTTAGTAGCCGGGGAGCTGTTTTTT. Protein: CASSLTLALVAGELFF.

The chain carries TRBV11-2 and TRBJ2-7; 10 bases map to TRBD2. CDR3 length: 17 residues. V shed 2 bases, J shed 6 bases, and the junction held 13 bases outside the gene matches. CDR1 SGHAT and CDR2 FQNNGV come from the germline V gene. The CDR3 loop is CASSLMGERGGIGEQYF. In DNA form, the CDR3 reads TGTGCCAGCAGCTTAATGGGTGAGCGGGGGGGGATCGGCGAGCAGTACTTC. Full variable domain (missing parts from reference TRBV11-2 and TRBJ2-7): EAGVAQSPRYKIIEKRQSVAFWCNPISGHATLYWYQQILGQGPKLLIQFQNNGVVDDSQLPKDRFSAERLKGVDSTLKIQPAKLEDSAVYLCASSLMGERGGIGEQYFGPGTRLTVT.

The rearrangement links TRBV1 to TRBJ2-6; the table gives TRBD1 as D, unverified against the DNA. TRBV1 is noted as a pseudogene. CDR3 size: 18 residues. CDR3 sequence (DNA): TGCACCAGCAGCCAAGATTCAGGGGTCAGATCTGGGGCCAACGTCCTGACTTTC. This sequence encodes CTSSQDSGVRSGANVLTF.

The chain couples TRBV27 to TRBJ2-7; 9 positions agree with TRBD1. The CDR3 contains 13 residues. Looked up from germline, CDR1 is MNHEY and CDR2 is SMNVEV (reference sequence). Losses at the gene ends were 5 bases for V and 5 bases for J; bases not matched to a gene: 4. The CDR3: CASSRQGEHEQYF. In DNA form, the CDR3 reads TGTGCCAGCAGTCGACAGGGGGAACACGAGCAGTACTTC.

The chain is built from TRBV4-1 and TRBJ2-3; possible D gene TRBD1, 6 bases. Deletions cut 4 bases from V and 1 base from J, with 15 bases between. Germline V lookup: CDR1 MGHRA, CDR2 YSYEKL. The CDR3 consists of 16 residues. The CDR3 loop is CASSPVRGQGTDTQYF. CDR3 nucleotides: TGCGCCAGCAGCCCGGTACGGGGACAAGGCACAGATACGCAGTATTTT.

The chain employs TRBV9 and TRBJ2-1; the match to TRBD2 covers 8 bases. With V trimmed by 0 bases and J by 8 bases, 10 bases remained unmatched. The germline gives CDR1 SGDLS, CDR2 YYNGEE. The CDR3 contains 16 residues. CDR3 in amino acids: CASSVVGSGRTHEQFF. In DNA form, the CDR3 reads TGTGCCAGCAGCGTAGTGGGGAGCGGGAGAACCCATGAGCAGTTCTTC.

The rearrangement joins TRBV12-3 or TRBV12-4 to TRBJ2-1, with 7 bases fitting TRBD2. Trimming cost V 6 bases and J 12 bases; bases outside gene matches: 11. The CDR3 runs 13 residues. Here the CDR3 reads CASSTGLVFRQFF. The CDR3 DNA is TGTGCCAGCAGCACCGGACTAGTTTTTCGGCAGTTCTTC.

The chain has TRBV7-2 and TRBJ1-4; D may be TRBD1 (6 bases). Germline V gives CDR1 SGHTA, CDR2 FQGNSA. Trimming took off 5 bases at V and 1 base at J, with 17 bases between the two ends. The CDR3 contains 17 residues. This chain's CDR3 is CASSRRVRGQTNEKLFF. CDR3 bases: TGTGCCAGCAGCCGTAGGGTCCGGGGACAAACTAATGAAAAACTGTTTTTT.

The J gene is TRBJ2-7, the V gene TRBV9; 8 bases align to TRBD2. The CDR3 is made up of 14 amino acids. The germline CDR1 and CDR2 sequences are SGDLS and YYNGEE. V gave up 3 bases and J gave up 4 bases; unmatched junction bases: 6. CDR3 in amino acids: CASSDGGDLYEQYF. The CDR3 bases are TGTGCCAGCAGCGACGGGGGGGATCTTTACGAGCAGTACTTC.

The chain has TRBV18 and TRBJ1-1; 7 nucleotides align to TRBD1. Germline loops: CDR1 KGHSH, CDR2 LQKENI. The CDR3 extends over 15 amino acids. V gave up 4 bases and J gave up 4 bases; unmatched junction bases: 9. The CDR3 reads CASSRERGLGTEAFF. The CDR3 DNA reads TGTGCCAGCTCACGAGAGAGGGGGCTAGGCACTGAAGCTTTCTTT.

The chain has TRBV7-3 and TRBJ2-1; 10 bases map to TRBD2. This CDR3 spans 18 amino acids. In germline, CDR1 is SGHTA, CDR2 FQGTGA. The J segment lost 5 bases and the V segment lost 2 bases, leaving 12 bases of the junction unmatched. The CDR3 loop reads CASSLYASGSRLDNEQFF. In DNA, the CDR3 is TGTGCCAGCAGCTTATATGCTAGCGGGAGTCGGTTGGACAATGAGCAGTTCTTC. The whole variable domain, remainder taken from reference TRBV7-3 and TRBJ2-1, is GAGVSQTPSNKVTEKGKYVELRCDPISGHTALYWYRQSLGQGPEFLIYFQGTGAADDSGLPNDRFFAVRPEGSVSTLKIQRTERGDSAVYLCASSLYASGSRLDNEQFFGPGTRLTVL.

J is TRBJ2-7 and V is TRBV6-5; no reliable D call. The CDR3 spans 10 residues. Looked up from germline, CDR1 is MNHEY and CDR2 is SVGAGI. V was shortened by 8 bases and J by 0 bases, with 2 bases between the two germline ends. The CDR3 nucleotides read TGTGCCAGCTACTCCTACGAGCAGTACTTC. It encodes CASYSYEQYF.

The gene calls are TRBV5-4 and TRBJ2-1; TRBD2 is a possible D gene (5 bases). Germline assignment: CDR1 SGHNT and CDR2 YYREEE (reference sequence). CDR3 length: 14 residues. With 3 bases removed from V and 4 bases from J, the gap between germline ends came to 11 bases. The CDR3 sequence is CASSSMGEYNEQFF. Written as DNA, the CDR3 is TGTGCCAGCAGCTCAATGGGAGAGTACAATGAGCAGTTCTTC.

The CDR3 region has the DNA TGTGCCAGCAGGGGACCAGGGGGACGGTCTCCTGAAAAACTGTTTTTT. This gives the protein CASRGPGGRSPEKLFF. This chain connects TRBV28 to TRBJ1-4, with TRBD1 matching over 7 bases. The CDR3 is 16 amino acids. The germline V gene encodes CDR1 MDHEN and CDR2 SYDVKM. The ends lost 6 bases at V and 7 bases at J; junction bases unmatched: 14.

The chain is built from TRBV5-5 and TRBJ2-3; D call uncertain. CDR3 length: 13 amino acids. Trimming removed 0 bases from V and 6 bases from J, with 8 bases in between. Germline V CDR1 and CDR2: SGHKS, YYEKEE (reference sequence). The chain's CDR3 is CASSLALRDTQYF. The CDR3 DNA is TGTGCCAGCAGCTTGGCCCTTCGTGATACGCAGTATTTT. Full variable domain (missing parts from reference TRBV5-5 and TRBJ2-3): DAGVTQSPTHLIKTRGQQVTLRCSPISGHKSVSWYQQVLGQGPQFIFQYYEKEERGRGNFPDRFSARQFPNYSSELNVNALLLGDSALYLCASSLALRDTQYFGPGTRLTVL.

The rearrangement links TRBV9 to TRBJ2-1; possibly TRBD1 for D (5 bases). CDR1 is SGDLS and CDR2 is YYNGEE in the germline V gene. V was shortened by 0 bases and J by 6 bases, with 13 bases between the two germline ends. The CDR3 is made up of 15 amino acids. CDR3 amino acids: CASSVEGLFFNEQFF. CDR3 DNA sequence: TGTGCCAGCAGCGTAGAGGGGCTCTTCTTCAATGAGCAGTTCTTC.

The V call is TRBV7-8, the J call TRBJ2-7; D perhaps matches TRBD2 (6 bases). Germline CDR1 is SGHVS and CDR2 is FQNEAQ. Trimming removed 4 bases at V and 2 bases at J, with 12 bases between. The CDR3 contains 14 residues. The CDR3 DNA follows: TGTGCCAGCAGCTCCCGGGACTCGCCCTACGAGCAGTACTTC. Translation: CASSSRDSPYEQYF.